The 11 T cell receptor beta chains below come from one sample, sequenced in a study of blood T cell repertoires in COVID-19 (dated by TCRdb to about 2020). Library generation was performed with the immunoSEQ multiplex PCR assay. Entries here come from immuneACCESS through TCRdb and include only in-frame sequences with V and J called. Some clones fail to appear in such tables; in the studies checked, an unresolved V gene covers under half of the shortfall, and the cause of the remainder is unknown. The sample table contains about 120,000 clones; only one count was recorded for about 88% of them. Approximately 3.5% of the sample is held by the ten biggest clonotypes. The sequencing sample was made of peripheral blood. The source is a man in his fifties with active COVID-19.

V is TRBV5-1 and J is TRBJ1-4; D unclear. This CDR3 spans 13 amino acids. Trimming removed 3 bases from V and 8 bases from J, with 11 bases in between. The germline V gene has CDR1 SGHRS and CDR2 YFSETQ. CDR3 bases: TGCGCCAGCAGCTACACTACGGAAGAAAAACTGTTTTTT. It is translated as CASSYTTEEKLFF.

The count of this clone is one. The rearrangement links TRBV5-4 to TRBJ2-1, with D possibly being TRBD2 (5 bases). The CDR3 covers 15 residues. Germline V gene data show CDR1 as SGHNT and CDR2 as YYREEE (reference sequence). Trimming took 0 bases from V and 7 from J, leaving 14 bases between them. The CDR3 sequence is CASSLGLANENEQFF. For the CDR3, the DNA is TGTGCCAGCAGCTTGGGGTTAGCGAACGAGAATGAGCAGTTCTTC.

This clone was observed a few times. This CDR3 is CASSSSRQGAWNEQFF. The CDR3 nucleotides are TGTGCCAGCAGTTCATCACGACAGGGGGCTTGGAATGAGCAGTTCTTC. The chain carries TRBV6-5 and TRBJ2-1, with 10 bases that match TRBD1. CDR3 size: 16 residues. J lost 7 bases, V lost 4 bases, and 10 bases had no gene match. CDR1 is MNHEY and CDR2 is SVGAGI in the germline V gene.

This clone was detected a few times. J is TRBJ2-6 and V is TRBV7-9; D is uncertain. The V and J ends lost 4 bases and 3 bases respectively, with 7 bases between them. The CDR3 extends over 14 amino acids. Germline values: CDR1 SEHNR, CDR2 FQNEAQ (reference sequence). This CDR3 is CASSSYRGANVLTF. The CDR3 DNA is TGTGCCAGCAGCTCTTATCGTGGGGCCAACGTCCTGACTTTC.

The V and J genes are TRBV27 and TRBJ2-3; possibly TRBD1 for D (5 bases). V was trimmed by 6 bases and J by 0 bases, leaving 13 bases between them. The germline gives CDR1 MNHEY, CDR2 SMNVEV (reference sequence). CDR3 length equals 15 residues. The DNA of the CDR3 is TGTGCCAGCAGCGATGGGGCGCGCAGCACAGATACGCAGTATTTT. The encoded protein is CASSDGARSTDTQYF.

The chain uses TRBV5-4 and TRBJ1-2, with unresolved D. V was trimmed by 0 bases and J by 2 bases, leaving 8 bases between them. Germline V lookup: CDR1 SGHNT, CDR2 YYREEE (reference sequence). The CDR3 length is 14 residues. CDR3 sequence: CASSLAGINYGYTF. CDR3 nucleotides: TGTGCCAGCAGCTTGGCCGGGATAAACTATGGCTACACCTTC.

The CDR3 coding sequence is TGTGCCAGCACCCCAAGTCGGCCCCGCAGGGATACGCAGTATTTT. Encoded protein: CASTPSRPRRDTQYF. The chain joins TRBV6-2 or TRBV6-3 to TRBJ2-3, with D hard to call. The CDR3 is 15 amino acids. Germline-derived CDR1 and CDR2 are MNHEY and SVGEGT. The V end was cut by 7 bases, the J end by 6 bases, with 20 bases between.

This clone occurred once. This chain connects TRBV5-1 to TRBJ2-1, with 9 bases that match TRBD2. Germline CDR1 reads SGHRS; CDR2 reads YFSETQ. CDR3 length: 17 amino acids. V was pared by 0 bases and J by 5 bases, with 9 bases of the junction left unmatched. DNA of the CDR3: TGCGCCAGCAGCTTGGCCACTACGGCGGGAGGGGACAATGAGCAGTTCTTC. Amino acid sequence: CASSLATTAGGDNEQFF.

The chain links TRBV5-5 to TRBJ1-4; 9 bases line up with TRBD1. V shed 2 bases, J shed 3 bases, and the junction held 8 bases outside the gene matches. The length of the CDR3 is 17 residues. CDR1 SGHKS and CDR2 YYEKEE come from the germline V gene (reference sequence). The CDR3 coding sequence is TGTGCCAGCAGCTTCGGAGACAGGGGGGAGTCTAATGAAAAACTGTTTTTT. As protein: CASSFGDRGESNEKLFF.

The V call is TRBV10-2, the J call TRBJ2-3, with 14 bases aligning to TRBD2. This CDR3 contains 13 residues. Losses at the gene ends were 6 bases for V and 15 bases for J; bases not matched to a gene: 8. In germline, CDR1 is WSHSY, CDR2 SAAADI. This CDR3 is CASSAGTSGSCYF. As DNA, the CDR3 is TGCGCCAGCAGCGCGGGGACTAGCGGGAGTTGTTATTTT.

The chain joins TRBV28 to TRBJ2-3; 8 bases are a match to TRBD2. J was trimmed by 4 bases and V by 7 bases; bases with no gene match: 10. The CDR3 sequence is 15 residues long. Germline CDR1 MDHEN, CDR2 SYDVKM. The CDR3 nucleotides read TGTGCCAGCAAAGGTCCCCAGACTAGCGCAGATACGCAGTATTTT. Residues: CASKGPQTSADTQYF.